What follows describes a single T cell receptor beta chain. This specimen comes from a study of blood T cell repertoires in COVID-19. CDR3 length equals 15 residues. Germline V gene sequence: CDR1 SGDLS, CDR2 YYNGEE. J was trimmed by 3 bases and V by 3 bases; bases with no gene match: 4. This table comes from immunoSEQ multiplex PCR, and its TCRdb copy is limited to in-frame clones, with some not included. The sample lists tens of thousands of clones; around 70% were seen once. The TCR sequence derives from a woman between 45 and 65 years old with active or convalescent COVID-19. The sample taken for sequencing was peripheral blood. The gene calls are TRBV9 and TRBJ2-2, with 8 bases fitting TRBD2. CDR3: CASSGGGQYTGELFF. The CDR3 DNA is TGTGCCAGCAGCGGCGGGGGGCAGTACACCGGGGAGCTGTTTTTT.